This passage covers 9 T cell receptor beta chains from one sample sequenced in a study of shared clonotypes between healthy human individuals. This table comes from immunoSEQ multiplex PCR, and its TCRdb copy is limited to in-frame clones, with some not included. The sample lists 600,000 or so clones, 95% to 98% occurring once. Terminally differentiated effector memory CD45RA+ cells were excluded by CCR7 positive selection of CD45RO-negative cells. The sample comprised naive CD8+ T cells sorted from blood. These receptors all come from a man younger than 40 in good health.

This clone appeared once. The chain employs TRBV14 and TRBJ2-2; 12 bases fit TRBD1. CDR3 size: 17 residues. Germline CDR1 reads SGHDN; CDR2 reads FVKESK. V lost 4 bases to trimming and J lost 1 base; unmatched junction nucleotides: 4. The CDR3: CASSPWDRGQNTGELFF. CDR3 nucleotide sequence: TGTGCCAGCAGCCCATGGGACAGGGGGCAGAACACCGGGGAGCTGTTTTTT.

This clone has only one observation. The chain links TRBV2 to TRBJ2-1; 8 bases are shared with TRBD1. CDR1 SNHLY and CDR2 FYNNEI come from the germline V gene. This CDR3 has 14 residues. With 9 bases clipped from V and 4 bases from J, the junction kept 8 bases outside the gene matches. This CDR3 is CARLGQEGYNEQFF. The DNA of the CDR3 is TGTGCCAGATTGGGACAGGAGGGGTACAATGAGCAGTTCTTC. Using reference TRBV2 and TRBJ2-1 for the parts outside the CDR3, the full variable domain is EPEVTQTPSHQVTQMGQEVILRCVPISNHLYFYWYRQILGQKVEFLVSFYNNEISEKSEIFDDQFSVERPDGSNFTLKIRSTKLEDSAMYFCARLGQEGYNEQFFGPGTRLTVL.

The V gene is TRBV28, the J gene TRBJ2-7, with no clear D. Germline CDR1 and CDR2: MDHEN and SYDVKM. The CDR3 covers 14 residues. With 2 bases removed from V and 2 bases from J, the gap between germline ends came to 10 bases. CDR3 residues: CASSLIGEPYEQYF. In DNA, the CDR3 is TGTGCCAGCAGTTTAATAGGCGAGCCCTACGAGCAGTACTTC.

The chain joins TRBV5-4 to TRBJ2-7, with 9 bases aligning to TRBD2. With V trimmed by 4 bases and J by 2 bases, 4 bases remained unmatched. In germline, CDR1 is SGHNT, CDR2 YYREEE (reference sequence). There are 14 residues in the CDR3. Here the CDR3 DNA reads TGTGCCAGCAGCCCGACTAGCGGAGCCTACGAGCAGTACTTC. Its translation is CASSPTSGAYEQYF.

In regard to this clone: Other DNA variants within this sample encode the same CDR3. The V gene is TRBV7-9, the J gene TRBJ2-7; 8 nucleotides line up with TRBD2. The CDR3 runs 13 residues. Germline assignment: CDR1 SEHNR and CDR2 FQNEAQ (reference sequence). With 4 bases clipped from V and 1 base from J, the junction kept 0 bases outside the gene matches. The CDR3 region is CASSSGGSYEQYF. CDR3 bases: TGTGCCAGCAGCTCGGGGGGGTCCTACGAGCAGTACTTC.

Regarding this clone: Other nucleotide sequences from this sample produce the same CDR3. V and J are TRBV27 and TRBJ1-2, with 7 bases that match TRBD1. Losses at the gene ends were 6 bases for V and 2 bases for J; bases not matched to a gene: 3. Germline V gene sequence: CDR1 MNHEY, CDR2 SMNVEV (reference sequence). The CDR3 length is 13 residues. CDR3 protein: CASSPQGNYGYTF. DNA for the CDR3: TGTGCCAGCAGCCCACAGGGGAACTATGGCTACACCTTC.

Comment on this clone: The same CDR3 can be traced to other DNA sequences in this sample. The J gene is TRBJ2-2, the V gene TRBV29-1; no reliable D call. V lost 0 bases to trimming and J lost 8 bases, with 7 bases between them. The CDR3 loop spans 12 amino acids. Germline CDR1 SQVTM, CDR2 ANQGSEA. This CDR3 is CSVEEGTGELFF. The CDR3 DNA sequence: TGCAGCGTTGAAGAAGGAACAGGGGAGCTGTTTTTT.

The chain carries TRBV10-3 and TRBJ2-7; weak D call: TRBD1 (6 bases). CDR3 length: 13 amino acids. V was trimmed by 4 bases and J by 2 bases, leaving 9 bases between them. The germline V gene has CDR1 ENHRY and CDR2 SYGVKD. CDR3 in DNA: TGTGCCATCAGTGCCAGGGACACCTACGAGCAGTACTTC. It translates to CAISARDTYEQYF.

This rearrangement joins TRBV7-9 to TRBJ2-7; 8 bases line up with TRBD2. The CDR3 contains 15 residues. Germline V gene sequence: CDR1 SEHNR, CDR2 FQNEAQ (reference sequence). V shed 5 bases, J shed 2 bases, and the junction held 8 bases outside the gene matches. CDR3 loop: CASSELSGSPYEQYF. The CDR3 DNA reads as TGTGCCAGCAGCGAACTCAGCGGGAGTCCCTACGAGCAGTACTTC.